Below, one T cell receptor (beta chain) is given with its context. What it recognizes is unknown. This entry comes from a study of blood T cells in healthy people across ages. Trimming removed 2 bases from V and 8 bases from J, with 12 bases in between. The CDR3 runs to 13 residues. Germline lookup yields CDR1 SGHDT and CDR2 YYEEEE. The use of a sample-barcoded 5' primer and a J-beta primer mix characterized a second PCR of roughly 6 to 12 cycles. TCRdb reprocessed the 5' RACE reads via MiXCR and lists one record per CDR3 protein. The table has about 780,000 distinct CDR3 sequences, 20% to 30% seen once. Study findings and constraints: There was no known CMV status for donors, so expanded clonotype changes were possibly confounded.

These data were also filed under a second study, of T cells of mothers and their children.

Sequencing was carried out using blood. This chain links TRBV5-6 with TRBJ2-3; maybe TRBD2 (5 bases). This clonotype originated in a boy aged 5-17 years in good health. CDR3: CASSFRTGVTQYF. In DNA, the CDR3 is TGTGCCAGCAGCTTCCGGACTGGGGTTACGCAGTATTTT.